This is a list of T cell receptor beta chains from one sample in a study of shared clonotypes between healthy human individuals. Produced via immunoSEQ multiplex PCR; TCRdb's table is partial and in-frame only. The sample has about 2.3 million clones; more than 85% are singletons. The sample was naive CD4+ T cells from PBMCs. The receptors were sampled from a man aged 18 to 29 in good health. Some clones in this sample may be carry-over from other donors' samples. Both conserved end residues are part of each CDR3. The D gene is left open where the match is weak. The size field is filled for only some rows; it gives once, few, many or a size class.

cdr3_aa,v_call,d_call,j_call,clone_size
CASSEYRAPGTYEQYF,TRBV25-1,.,.,.
CASSPTGGHYGYTF,TRBV4-1,TRBD1,TRBJ1-2,.
CASSPNRVTTGELFF,TRBV18,.,TRBJ2-2,.
CASSTRVTYEQYF,TRBV19,.,TRBJ2-7,.
CAISDRQEGTEQYF,TRBV10-3,.,TRBJ2-7,.
CASSYSASGRRETQYF,TRBV6-6,TRBD2,TRBJ2-5,.
CASRRTGGFSYNEQFF,TRBV27,TRBD2,TRBJ2-1,.
CASRPPGQGDTGELFF,TRBV5-1,TRBD1,TRBJ2-2,.
CASSVLRETGELFF,TRBV6-1,.,TRBJ2-2,once
CASSEFERASEETQYF,TRBV6-1,.,TRBJ2-5,.
CASSPQRPGVNNEQFF,TRBV5-1,.,TRBJ2-1,.
CASTVSSNIFTQYF,TRBV6-6,.,TRBJ2-3,.
CASSVVGANTEAFF,TRBV9,.,TRBJ1-1,.
CASNTYGSGELFF,TRBV14,.,TRBJ2-2,.
CASSERPSAFF,TRBV2,.,TRBJ1-1,.
CASRPGGTSEAFF,TRBV5-1,.,TRBJ1-1,.